The text below deals with one TCR beta chain. This entry comes from a study of shared clonotypes between healthy human individuals. The wider study: Each donor's CD8 memory used one plate, CD8 naive two, each CD4 subset three.

The genomic DNA of each subset was split evenly across several immunoSEQ plates. Authors' data handling: ImmunoSEQ gave junction-only sequences without quality scores, so filtering differed. Clones were read by immunoSEQ multiplex PCR, and TCRdb kept only the in-frame ones, dropping some. The D gene and trimming were derived from the DNA, and the V and J assignments and clone size from that table. The sample has around 1.9 million clones; around 93% are singletons. Naive-designated CD8 cells lacked CD45RO, were positively enriched for CCR7, and omitted terminally differentiated effector memory CD45RA+ cells. Adult donors, all healthy and HIV-negative, had no recent acute infections or vaccinations. V trimming: 3 bases; J trimming: 2 bases; junction bases outside the gene matches: 3. Germline values: CDR1 SGHNT, CDR2 YYREEE (reference sequence). The CDR3 covers 15 residues.

The source material was naive CD8+ T cells from PBMCs. This clonotype was obtained from a man aged 18-30 years in good health. Some clones in this sample may be carry-over from other donors' samples. The chain combines TRBV5-4 with TRBJ2-1, with 9 bases lining up with TRBD2. The CDR3: CASSWKREAYNEQFF. CDR3 in DNA: TGTGCCAGCAGCTGGAAGCGGGAGGCCTACAATGAGCAGTTCTTC.